The TCR beta chain described here comes from a study of T cells in Graves' hyperthyroidism and ophthalmopathy. Study conclusions and caveats: A median around 6.8 months before onset, the model predicted ophthalmopathy.

This clonotype was seen ten or more times. What it recognizes is unknown. It was RNA transcripts that yielded the amplified TCR beta CDR3 regions. When the TCR CDR3 underwent first-round RT-PCR, the HTBI primer set was used. TCRdb re-called the multiplex PCR reads with MiXCR, one entry per CDR3 protein. The sample includes 700,000 or so distinct CDR3 sequences, about 15% of them seen just once. CDR1 is SGHAT and CDR2 is FQNNGV in the germline V gene. V gave up 2 bases and J gave up 7 bases; unmatched junction bases: 4. CDR3 size: 14 residues. The authors deemed Graves' hyperthyroidism stable absent ophthalmopathy progression within 18 months.

The chain links TRBV11-2 to TRBJ2-1, with 8 bases matching TRBD2. The TCR originated in a man between 18 and 29 years old with Graves' hyperthyroidism. The sample consisted of blood. CDR3 DNA: TGTGCCAGCAGCTTAAGCGGGAGTTTAAATGAGCAGTTCTTC. Translation: CASSLSGSLNEQFF. The full variable domain, rest sourced from reference TRBV11-2 and TRBJ2-1, is EAGVAQSPRYKIIEKRQSVAFWCNPISGHATLYWYQQILGQGPKLLIQFQNNGVVDDSQLPKDRFSAERLKGVDSTLKIQPAKLEDSAVYLCASSLSGSLNEQFFGPGTRLTVL.